These T cell receptor beta chains were read from a single sample in a study of blood T cell repertoires in COVID-19. Data came from immunoSEQ multiplex PCR; TCRdb stores just in-frame clones and leaves some out. The table lists some 200,000 clones, 75% to 85% of them singletons. Sequencing was performed on peripheral blood. The receptors shown here come from a woman in her sixties or seventies with COVID-19, enrolled during active disease. Each CDR3 is given with its conserved first and last residue. D genes are given only for firm matches. The size field is filled for only some rows; it gives once, few, many or a size class.

clone size,D gene,J gene,V gene,CDR3 DNA,CDR3 protein
.,.,TRBJ1-2,TRBV12-3/TRBV12-4,TGTGCCAGCAACTTGGGGGGGATCTATGGCTACACCTTC,CASNLGGIYGYTF
once,.,TRBJ1-2,TRBV7-9,TGTGCCAGCATCCCAACCGACATCGTTGTGACCTATGGCTACACCTTC,CASIPTDIVVTYGYTF
.,.,TRBJ1-2,TRBV7-2,TGTGCCAGCAGCTTAAACGGGGGGGGATTTAACTATGGCTACACCTTC,CASSLNGGGFNYGYTF
.,TRBD2,TRBJ2-7,TRBV20-1,TGCAGTGCTAGTGTCGGACTAGCGTCCTACGAGCAGTACTTC,CSASVGLASYEQYF
.,.,TRBJ1-1,TRBV7-2,TGTGCCAGCAGCTCTCTCCGGGACACCTTGAACACTGAAGCTTTCTTT,CASSSLRDTLNTEAFF
.,TRBD1,TRBJ1-6,TRBV25-1,TGTGCCAGCAGTGCCTACAGGGGGAATAATTCACCCCTCCACTTT,CASSAYRGNNSPLHF
.,.,TRBJ2-7,TRBV6-5,TGTGCCAGCAGTTACTCGGTCCCAGGGTACGAGCAGTACTTC,CASSYSVPGYEQYF
.,.,TRBJ1-6,TRBV19,TGTGCCAGTAGTATTAGAGGTTCACCCCTCCACTTT,CASSIRGSPLHF
.,TRBD1,TRBJ2-2,TRBV19,TGTGCCAGTAGTATGGGGGACAGAGACACCGGGGAGCTGTTTTTT,CASSMGDRDTGELFF
.,.,TRBJ1-2,TRBV3-1/TRBV3-2,TGTGCCAGCAGCCAAGGAGTAGACGGGGTCTATGGCTACACCTTC,CASSQGVDGVYGYTF
.,.,TRBJ2-7,TRBV7-9,TGTGCCAGCAGCTTAATAAACAGTTTGCAGTACTTC,CASSLINSLQYF
.,.,TRBJ1-5,TRBV6-5,TGTGCCAGCAGTCGGGATATCAATCAGCCCCAGCATTTT,CASSRDINQPQHF
.,TRBD1,TRBJ1-2,TRBV4-1,TGCGCCAGCAGCCAAGATTCAGTGGAGGGACAGGGGGCGTTAGGCTACACCTTC,CASSQDSVEGQGALGYTF
.,TRBD1,TRBJ2-7,TRBV6-6,TGTGCCAGCAGGCCGGGACAGGGTGGCGCGGGGCAGTACTTC,CASRPGQGGAGQYF
.,TRBD1,TRBJ1-1,TRBV2,TGTGCCAGCAGCCGAGAGGGACAGGGGATAACTGAAGCTTTCTTT,CASSREGQGITEAFF
.,.,TRBJ1-1,TRBV4-3,TGCGCCAGCAGCCAAGATAGGGGGGGGACTGAAGCTTTCTTT,CASSQDRGGTEAFF
.,TRBD1,TRBJ2-1,TRBV4-3,TGCGCCAGCAGCCAAGATTCAAGGACAGGGGGCAGGTTTGGGCAGTTCTTC,CASSQDSRTGGRFGQFF
few,.,TRBJ1-3,TRBV2,TGTGCCAGCTTGTTGGAGGCTATCGGCTCTGGAAACACCATATATTTT,CASLLEAIGSGNTIYF
.,TRBD1,TRBJ1-5,TRBV6-5,TGTGCCAGCAGCCTGACAGGGGGTGGAAATCAGCCCCAGCATTTT,CASSLTGGGNQPQHF
once,TRBD2,TRBJ2-2,TRBV4-2,TGTGCCAGCAGCCAAGGCCCTAGCGGGGTCACCGGGGAGCTGTTTTTT,CASSQGPSGVTGELFF
.,TRBD2,TRBJ2-3,TRBV9,TGTGCCAGCAGCGTAGTTCCTAGCGGGGGGGCGAATACGCAGTATTTT,CASSVVPSGGANTQYF
.,TRBD1,TRBJ2-1,TRBV9,TGTGCCAGCAGCGCCGGGACAGGTACGTACAATGAGCAGTTCTTC,CASSAGTGTYNEQFF
.,.,TRBJ1-1,TRBV15,TGTGCCACCATGGCCACGATGAACACTGAAGCTTTCTTT,CATMATMNTEAFF
.,.,TRBJ1-6,TRBV7-6,TGTGCCAGCAGCTCCTCATACGGGATGGCGGATTCACCCCTCCACTTT,CASSSSYGMADSPLHF
once,TRBD1,TRBJ1-2,TRBV7-9,TGTGCCAGCAGCTCGACAGGGGGCGCTTACGGCTACACCTTC,CASSSTGGAYGYTF
.,TRBD1,TRBJ1-1,TRBV29-1,TGCAGCGTTGATCAGACAGGGGGCTACACTGAAGCTTTCTTT,CSVDQTGGYTEAFF
.,.,TRBJ1-6,TRBV11-3,TGTGCCAGCAGCTTAGAAGCTTCACCCCTCCACTTT,CASSLEASPLHF
.,.,TRBJ1-2,TRBV6-5,TGTGCCAGCAGTTACTCTGGACAGTTCTATGGCTACACCTTC,CASSYSGQFYGYTF
.,.,TRBJ2-7,TRBV14,TGTGCCAGCTCCAACTTCTACGAGCAGTACTTC,CASSNFYEQYF
.,TRBD1,TRBJ1-5,TRBV6-6,TGTGCCAGCAGTCGATCCGGGACAGGGACTCCCAATCAGCCCCAGCATTTT,CASSRSGTGTPNQPQHF